This T cell receptor beta chain was documented in a study of OX40 agonist ivuxolimab in advanced cancers. Overall study: Patients receiving dose escalation had hepatocellular carcinoma, melanoma, renal cell or head and neck cancer. A male proportion of more than 75% was recorded, with mean age approximately 64 years and range roughly 23 to 79.

Samples of blood were obtained at baseline, on cycle 4 day 1, and on cycle 7 day 1. This CDR3 region has 14 residues. The V end lost 6 bases, the J end lost 4 bases, and 16 bases lay between the germline ends. Data came from immunoSEQ multiplex PCR; TCRdb stores just in-frame clones and leaves some out. The sample comprises fewer than 60,000 clones, about 90% of which are singletons, and more than 1.5% rests with the top ten. The clonotype comes from an adult with an advanced solid tumor such as melanoma, head and neck, liver or kidney cancer. The chain joins TRBV23-1 to TRBJ2-7; a possible D gene is TRBD1 (5 bases). TRBV23-1 is marked as an open reading frame, function uncertain. The input for sequencing was CD4+ or CD8+ T cells sorted from blood, taken in a trial of the OX40 agonist ivuxolimab. In nucleotides, the CDR3 is TGCGCCAGCAGGCTACTGCAGGGTCTGTACGAGCAGTACGTC. This gives the protein CASRLLQGLYEQYV.